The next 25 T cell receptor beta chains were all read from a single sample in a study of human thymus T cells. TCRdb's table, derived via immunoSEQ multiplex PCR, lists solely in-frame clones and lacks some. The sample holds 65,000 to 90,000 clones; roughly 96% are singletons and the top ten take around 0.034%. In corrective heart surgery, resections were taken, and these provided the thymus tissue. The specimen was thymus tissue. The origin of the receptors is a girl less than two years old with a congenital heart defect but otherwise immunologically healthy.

CDR3 sequence reads: CASSSQQRPRGSDTQYF. CDR3 bases: TGTGCCAGCAGCTCCCAGCAGCGACCCCGAGGGTCAGATACGCAGTATTTT. This chain links TRBV7-9 with TRBJ2-3, with D possibly TRBD2 on 5 matching bases. This CDR3 has 17 residues. Trimming cost V 4 bases and J 4 bases, with 21 bases left between them. The V gene's germline CDR1 is SEHNR and CDR2 FQNEAQ (reference sequence).

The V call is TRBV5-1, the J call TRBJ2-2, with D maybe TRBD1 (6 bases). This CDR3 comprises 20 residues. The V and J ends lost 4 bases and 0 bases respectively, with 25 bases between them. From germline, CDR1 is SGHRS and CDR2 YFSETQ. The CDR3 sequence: CASSRTVQGKMFTNTGELFF. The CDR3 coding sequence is TGCGCCAGCAGCCGCACGGTTCAGGGGAAAATGTTTACGAACACCGGGGAGCTGTTTTTT.

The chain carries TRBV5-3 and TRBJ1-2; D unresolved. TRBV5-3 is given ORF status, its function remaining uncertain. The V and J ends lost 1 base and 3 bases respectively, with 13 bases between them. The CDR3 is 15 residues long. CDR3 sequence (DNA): TGTGCCAGAAGCTTGACCCCTACAAGTTACTATGGCTACACCTTC. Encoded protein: CARSLTPTSYYGYTF.

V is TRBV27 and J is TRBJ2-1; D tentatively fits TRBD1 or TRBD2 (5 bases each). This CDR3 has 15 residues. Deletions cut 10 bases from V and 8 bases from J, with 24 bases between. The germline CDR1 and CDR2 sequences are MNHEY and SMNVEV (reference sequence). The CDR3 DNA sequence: TGTGCCACCGAGACCCGGGGCAGGGTCAACTATGAGCAGTTCTTC. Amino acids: CATETRGRVNYEQFF.

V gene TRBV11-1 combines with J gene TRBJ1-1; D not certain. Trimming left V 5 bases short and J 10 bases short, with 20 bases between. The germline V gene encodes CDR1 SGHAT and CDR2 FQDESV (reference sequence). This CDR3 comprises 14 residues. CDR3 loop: CASSLYPQPTRAFF. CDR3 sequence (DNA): TGTGCCAGCAGCCTATATCCCCAACCTACTCGAGCTTTCTTT.

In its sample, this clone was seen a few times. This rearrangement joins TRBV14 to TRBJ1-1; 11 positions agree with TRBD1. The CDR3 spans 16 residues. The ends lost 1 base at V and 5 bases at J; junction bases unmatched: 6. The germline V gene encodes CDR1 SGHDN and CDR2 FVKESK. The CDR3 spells CASSQVDRGRGTEAFF. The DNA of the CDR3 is TGTGCCAGCAGCCAAGTGGACAGGGGGCGAGGGACTGAAGCTTTCTTT. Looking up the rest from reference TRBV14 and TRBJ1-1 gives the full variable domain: EAGVTQFPSHSVIEKGQTVTLRCDPISGHDNLYWYRRVMGKEIKFLLHFVKESKQDESGMPNNRFLAERTGGTYSTLKVQPAELEDSGVYFCASSQVDRGRGTEAFFGQGTRLTVV.

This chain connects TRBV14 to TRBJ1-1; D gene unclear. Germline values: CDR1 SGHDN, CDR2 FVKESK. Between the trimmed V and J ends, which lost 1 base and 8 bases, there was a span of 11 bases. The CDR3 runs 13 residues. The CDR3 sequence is CASSQVGSAEAFF. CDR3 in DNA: TGTGCCAGCAGCCAAGTTGGATCGGCCGAAGCTTTCTTT. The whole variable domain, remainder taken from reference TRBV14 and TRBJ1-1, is EAGVTQFPSHSVIEKGQTVTLRCDPISGHDNLYWYRRVMGKEIKFLLHFVKESKQDESGMPNNRFLAERTGGTYSTLKVQPAELEDSGVYFCASSQVGSAEAFFGQGTRLTVV.

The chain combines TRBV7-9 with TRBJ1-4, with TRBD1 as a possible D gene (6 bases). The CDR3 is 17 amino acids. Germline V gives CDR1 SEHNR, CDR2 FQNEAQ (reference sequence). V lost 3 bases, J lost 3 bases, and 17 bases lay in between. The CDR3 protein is CASSLGAGVGPNEKLFF. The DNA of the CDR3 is TGTGCCAGCAGCTTGGGGGCAGGGGTGGGCCCTAATGAAAAACTGTTTTTT.

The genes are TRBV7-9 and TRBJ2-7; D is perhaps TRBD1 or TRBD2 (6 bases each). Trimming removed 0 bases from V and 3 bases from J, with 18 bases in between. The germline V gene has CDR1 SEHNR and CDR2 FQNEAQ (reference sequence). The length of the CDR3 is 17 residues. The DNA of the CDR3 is TGTGCCAGCAGCTTAGCGGGGGGCGCCAAGAGGAGCTACGAGCAGTACTTC. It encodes CASSLAGGAKRSYEQYF.

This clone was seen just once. CDR3 nucleotides: TGTGCCAGTAGTTCCCGGACTGAAACAGAAGAGACCCAGTACTTC. Protein product: CASSSRTETEETQYF. The chain couples TRBV19 to TRBJ2-5; the D gene is possibly TRBD2 (5 bases). V lost 5 bases to trimming and J lost 3 bases, with 16 bases between them. From germline, CDR1 is LNHDA and CDR2 SQIVND (reference sequence). The CDR3 loop spans 15 amino acids.

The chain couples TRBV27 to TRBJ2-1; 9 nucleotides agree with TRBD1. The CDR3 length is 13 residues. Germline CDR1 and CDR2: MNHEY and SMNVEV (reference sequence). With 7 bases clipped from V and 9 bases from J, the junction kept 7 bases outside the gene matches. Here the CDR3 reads CASNPTGGFEQFF. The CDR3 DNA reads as TGTGCCAGCAACCCGACAGGGGGGTTTGAGCAGTTCTTC.

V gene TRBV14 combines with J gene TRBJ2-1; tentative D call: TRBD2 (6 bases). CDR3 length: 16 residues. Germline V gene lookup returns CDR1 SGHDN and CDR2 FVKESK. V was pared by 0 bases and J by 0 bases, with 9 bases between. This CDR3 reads CASSQERRGSYNEQFF. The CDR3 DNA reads TGTGCCAGCAGCCAAGAAAGGAGGGGCTCCTACAATGAGCAGTTCTTC.

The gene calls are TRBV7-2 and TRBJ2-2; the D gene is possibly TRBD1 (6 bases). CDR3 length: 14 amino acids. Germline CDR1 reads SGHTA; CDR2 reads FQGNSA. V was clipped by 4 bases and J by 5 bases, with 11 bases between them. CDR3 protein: CASSSTGRTGELFF. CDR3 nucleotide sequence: TGTGCCAGCAGCTCCACAGGGAGAACCGGGGAGCTGTTTTTT.

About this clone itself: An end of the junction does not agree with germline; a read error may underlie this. The CDR3 DNA follows: TGTGCCAGCAGCCAGACCCGGGACGAGAAGTACTTC. This codes for CASSQTRDEKYF. The chain links TRBV2 to TRBJ2-7; D tentatively reads TRBD1 or TRBD2 (5 bases each). The germline V gene has CDR1 SNHLY and CDR2 FYNNEI. This CDR3 comprises 12 residues.

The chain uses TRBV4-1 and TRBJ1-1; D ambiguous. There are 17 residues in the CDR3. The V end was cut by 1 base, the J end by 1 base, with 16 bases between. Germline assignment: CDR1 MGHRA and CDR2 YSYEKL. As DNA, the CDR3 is TGCGCCAGCAGCCAAGGCCGGGGAATGAATTCGAACACTGAAGCTTTCTTT. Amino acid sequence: CASSQGRGMNSNTEAFF.

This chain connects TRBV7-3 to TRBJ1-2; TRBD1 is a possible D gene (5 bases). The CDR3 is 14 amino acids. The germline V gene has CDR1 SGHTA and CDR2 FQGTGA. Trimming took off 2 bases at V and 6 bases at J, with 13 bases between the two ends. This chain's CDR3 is CASSLGAGMHGYTF. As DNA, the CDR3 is TGTGCCAGCAGCTTAGGCGCAGGGATGCATGGCTACACCTTC. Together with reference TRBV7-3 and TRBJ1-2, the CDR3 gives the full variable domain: GAGVSQTPSNKVTEKGKYVELRCDPISGHTALYWYRQSLGQGPEFLIYFQGTGAADDSGLPNDRFFAVRPEGSVSTLKIQRTERGDSAVYLCASSLGAGMHGYTFGSGTRLTVV.

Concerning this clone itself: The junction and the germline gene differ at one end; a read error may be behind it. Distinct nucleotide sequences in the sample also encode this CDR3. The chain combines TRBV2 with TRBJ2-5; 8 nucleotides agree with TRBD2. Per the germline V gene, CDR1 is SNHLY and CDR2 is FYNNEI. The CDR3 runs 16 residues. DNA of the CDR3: TGTGCCAGCAGTGTATCCGGGAGGGCCTGGCCAGAGACACAGTACTTC. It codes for CASSVSGRAWPETQYF.

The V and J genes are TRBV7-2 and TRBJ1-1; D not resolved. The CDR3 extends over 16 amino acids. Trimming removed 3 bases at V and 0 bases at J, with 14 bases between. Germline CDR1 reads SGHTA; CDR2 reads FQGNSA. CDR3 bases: TGTGCCAGCAGCTTCAACCGGAGAGGCATGAACACTGAAGCTTTCTTT. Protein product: CASSFNRRGMNTEAFF.

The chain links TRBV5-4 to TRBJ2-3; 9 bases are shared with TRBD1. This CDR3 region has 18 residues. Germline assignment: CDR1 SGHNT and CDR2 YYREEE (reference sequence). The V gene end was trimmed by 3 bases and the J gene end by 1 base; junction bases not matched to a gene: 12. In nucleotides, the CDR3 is TGTGCCAGCAGCTGGAGGGACAGGGCCTTCGGGGGCACAGATACGCAGTATTTT. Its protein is CASSWRDRAFGGTDTQYF.

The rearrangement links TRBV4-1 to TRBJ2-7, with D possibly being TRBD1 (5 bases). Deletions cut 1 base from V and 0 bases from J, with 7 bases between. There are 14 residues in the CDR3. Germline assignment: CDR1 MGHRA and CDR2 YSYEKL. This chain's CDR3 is CASSQADSSYEQYF. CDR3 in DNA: TGCGCCAGCAGCCAAGCCGACAGCTCCTACGAGCAGTACTTC.

The CDR3 DNA is TGCGCCAGCAGACCCGGGGGGGCCAGAAACACTGAAGCTTTCTTT. Its protein is CASRPGGARNTEAFF. V is TRBV10-2 and J is TRBJ1-1; maybe TRBD1 (6 bases). Germline V lookup: CDR1 WSHSY, CDR2 SAAADI. The CDR3 has 15 amino acids. V was pared by 6 bases and J by 2 bases, with 16 bases between.

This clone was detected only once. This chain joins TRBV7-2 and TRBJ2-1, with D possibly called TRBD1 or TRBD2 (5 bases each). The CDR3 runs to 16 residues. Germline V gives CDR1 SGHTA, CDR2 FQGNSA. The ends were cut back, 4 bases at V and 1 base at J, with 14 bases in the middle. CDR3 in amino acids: CASSSAAGASYNEQFF. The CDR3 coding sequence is TGTGCCAGCAGCTCCGCTGCCGGGGCATCCTACAATGAGCAGTTCTTC.

The CDR3 reads CASSLDSGDPYNEQFF. The CDR3 DNA reads TGTGCCAGCAGCTTAGATTCGGGGGATCCCTACAATGAGCAGTTCTTC. The V gene is TRBV11-3, the J gene TRBJ2-1, with D possibly TRBD2 on 6 matching bases. The CDR3 totals 16 residues. Trimming removed 0 bases from V and 2 bases from J, with 11 bases in between. The germline CDR1 and CDR2 sequences are SGHNT and YENEEA.

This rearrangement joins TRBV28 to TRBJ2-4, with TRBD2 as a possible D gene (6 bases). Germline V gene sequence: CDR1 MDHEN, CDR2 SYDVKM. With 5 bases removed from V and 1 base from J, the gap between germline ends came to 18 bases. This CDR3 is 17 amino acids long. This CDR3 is CASSPHGEVEAKNIQYF. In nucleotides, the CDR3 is TGTGCCAGCAGTCCCCACGGGGAGGTCGAGGCCAAAAACATTCAGTACTTC.

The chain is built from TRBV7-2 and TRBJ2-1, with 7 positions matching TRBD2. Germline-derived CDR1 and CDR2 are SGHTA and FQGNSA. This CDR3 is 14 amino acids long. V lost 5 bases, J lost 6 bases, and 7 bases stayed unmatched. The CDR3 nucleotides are TGTGCCAGCAGCGGGGCGGGAGTTACCAATGAGCAGTTCTTC. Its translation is CASSGAGVTNEQFF.